This TCR beta chain appears in the sequencing data of a study of cytomegalovirus exposure and HLA in healthy donors. The study, taken as a whole, reports: CMV antigen specificity of three CMV-associated chains was confirmed in vitro. TCR beta chains associated with HLA were, in a later analysis, more clonally expanded than equally common others.

In the PCR, 60 Vbeta and 13 Jbeta primers were used. Some clones are missing from TCRdb's copy, which holds only in-frame ones; the method was immunoSEQ multiplex PCR. The table lists around 220,000 clones, around 83% of them singletons. Worth noting for this clone: Antigen unknown.

The germline V gene encodes CDR1 SGHTA and CDR2 FQGNSA. With 9 bases clipped from V and 9 bases from J, the junction kept 20 bases outside the gene matches. The length of the CDR3 is 17 residues. These donors counted as nominally healthy when sampled, but unrecorded immune exposures were likely. The TCR sequence derives from a girl aged 5-17 years in good health and CMV-seronegative. The source material was PBMCs. The chain carries TRBV7-2 and TRBJ2-1; 10 bases are a match to TRBD2. The CDR3 nucleotides read TGTGCCAGTACCCCTAGCGGGGGTCCCGGGAGTTTGTTTGAGCAGTTCTTC. Protein sequence: CASTPSGGPGSLFEQFF.